Listed below are T cell receptor beta chains from one sample, sequenced in a study of blood T cell repertoires in COVID-19. The data were produced by immunoSEQ multiplex PCR, yet TCRdb's version contains in-frame clones alone and is incomplete. The sample has 160,000 or so clones, just under 90% seen once. Sequencing was performed on peripheral blood. These receptors all stem from a woman aged 70-85 years with COVID-19, enrolled during active disease. Each CDR3 is given with its conserved first and last residue. Fields, in order: J gene, clone size, D gene, V gene, CDR3 protein, CDR3 DNA. D genes are given only for firm matches. A clone size is listed for some rows: how often the clone was seen (once, few, many), or a class if it is expanded.

j_gene: TRBJ1-2; abundance: .; d_gene: TRBD1; v_gene: TRBV6-4; CDR3aa: CASSERQGYGYTF; CDR3nt: TGTGCCAGCAGTGAGAGACAGGGGTATGGCTACACCTTC
j_gene: TRBJ2-3; abundance: .; d_gene: TRBD1; v_gene: TRBV6-5; CDR3aa: CASSTGQGSTDTQYF; CDR3nt: TGTGCCAGCAGTACGGGACAGGGGAGCACAGATACGCAGTATTTT
j_gene: TRBJ1-1; abundance: .; d_gene: .; v_gene: TRBV11-2; CDR3aa: CASSKRHFDTGNTEAFF; CDR3nt: TGTGCCAGCAGCAAGAGACACTTCGATACAGGTAACACTGAAGCTTTCTTT
j_gene: TRBJ2-1; abundance: .; d_gene: .; v_gene: TRBV15; CDR3aa: CATSAGYRGLGYNEQFF; CDR3nt: TGTGCCACCAGCGCGGGGTACCGGGGCCTCGGCTACAATGAGCAGTTCTTC
j_gene: TRBJ1-1; abundance: .; d_gene: .; v_gene: TRBV6-5; CDR3aa: CASTDSTGFEAFF; CDR3nt: TGTGCCAGCACTGACTCGACAGGTTTTGAAGCTTTCTTT
j_gene: TRBJ1-2; abundance: .; d_gene: .; v_gene: TRBV19; CDR3aa: CASRHMDYGYTF; CDR3nt: TGTGCCAGTAGGCACATGGACTATGGCTACACCTTC
j_gene: TRBJ2-5; abundance: .; d_gene: .; v_gene: TRBV11-2; CDR3aa: CASSLDRLIETQYF; CDR3nt: TGTGCCAGCAGCTTAGATCGGTTGATAGAGACCCAGTACTTC
j_gene: TRBJ1-5; abundance: .; d_gene: TRBD1; v_gene: TRBV19; CDR3aa: CASSQGDTSNQPQHF; CDR3nt: TGTGCCAGTAGTCAGGGGGATACGAGCAATCAGCCCCAGCATTTT
j_gene: TRBJ2-5; abundance: .; d_gene: TRBD1; v_gene: TRBV7-2; CDR3aa: CASSLDRGVETQYF; CDR3nt: TGTGCCAGCAGCTTAGACAGGGGGGTGGAGACCCAGTACTTC
j_gene: TRBJ1-1; abundance: .; d_gene: TRBD1; v_gene: TRBV5-1; CDR3aa: CASSLWRDRNTEAFF; CDR3nt: TGCGCCAGCAGCTTGTGGCGGGACAGAAACACTGAAGCTTTCTTT
j_gene: TRBJ2-1; abundance: .; d_gene: .; v_gene: TRBV15; CDR3aa: CATSRNSGLGGYNEQFF; CDR3nt: TGTGCCACCAGCAGAAATAGCGGTTTGGGGGGATACAATGAGCAGTTCTTC
j_gene: TRBJ2-3; abundance: .; d_gene: TRBD2; v_gene: TRBV6-1; CDR3aa: CASRETTHGTSGVATQYF; CDR3nt: TGTGCCAGCAGAGAAACAACTCACGGGACTAGCGGGGTGGCTACGCAGTATTTT
j_gene: TRBJ1-1; abundance: few; d_gene: .; v_gene: TRBV2; CDR3aa: CASSGRDFGTEAFF; CDR3nt: TGTGCCAGCAGTGGCCGGGACTTTGGGACTGAAGCTTTCTTT
j_gene: TRBJ2-7; abundance: .; d_gene: .; v_gene: TRBV7-8; CDR3aa: CASSSGARGDEQYF; CDR3nt: TGTGCCAGCAGCTCGGGCGCTCGGGGAGACGAGCAGTACTTC
j_gene: TRBJ2-6; abundance: .; d_gene: TRBD1; v_gene: TRBV6-1; CDR3aa: CASSVTRGPGSGANVLTF; CDR3nt: TGTGCCAGCAGTGTTACCAGGGGGCCCGGCTCTGGGGCCAACGTCCTGACTTTC
j_gene: TRBJ1-5; abundance: .; d_gene: .; v_gene: TRBV30; CDR3aa: CAWSYRSNQPQHF; CDR3nt: TGTGCCTGGAGTTACAGGTCCAATCAGCCCCAGCATTTT
j_gene: TRBJ1-1; abundance: .; d_gene: .; v_gene: TRBV6-1; CDR3aa: CASSDKQGLRNTEAFF; CDR3nt: TGTGCCAGCAGTGATAAACAGGGTCTAAGGAACACTGAAGCTTTCTTT
j_gene: TRBJ2-7; abundance: once; d_gene: TRBD1; v_gene: TRBV2; CDR3aa: CASSEASRGRFYEQYF; CDR3nt: TGTGCCAGCAGTGAAGCCTCCAGGGGGCGATTCTACGAGCAGTACTTC
j_gene: TRBJ2-3; abundance: .; d_gene: .; v_gene: TRBV5-1; CDR3aa: CASSLVAGNTDTQYF; CDR3nt: TGCGCCAGCAGCTTGGTTGCAGGGAACACAGATACGCAGTATTTT
j_gene: TRBJ1-4; abundance: few; d_gene: TRBD1; v_gene: TRBV9; CDR3aa: CASSVGTGGGEKLFF; CDR3nt: TGTGCCAGCAGCGTAGGGACAGGGGGCGGTGAAAAACTGTTTTTT
j_gene: TRBJ1-1; abundance: .; d_gene: .; v_gene: TRBV10-1; CDR3aa: CASSESGREKAFF; CDR3nt: TGCGCCAGCAGTGAGTCAGGACGGGAGAAAGCTTTCTTT
j_gene: TRBJ1-6; abundance: few; d_gene: .; v_gene: TRBV6-6; CDR3aa: CASSYSNGAPLHF; CDR3nt: TGTGCCAGCAGTTACTCCAACGGAGCCCCCCTCCACTTT
j_gene: TRBJ2-7; abundance: once; d_gene: TRBD1; v_gene: TRBV6-4; CDR3aa: CASSEARTGRNHEQYF; CDR3nt: TGTGCCAGCAGTGAAGCTCGGACAGGGCGTAACCACGAGCAGTACTTC
j_gene: TRBJ1-5; abundance: .; d_gene: .; v_gene: TRBV7-6; CDR3aa: CASKEGPGGSNQPQHF; CDR3nt: TGTGCCAGCAAAGAGGGCCCAGGAGGAAGCAATCAGCCCCAGCATTTT
j_gene: TRBJ2-5; abundance: .; d_gene: TRBD2; v_gene: TRBV20-1; CDR3aa: CSASYGGGEETQYF; CDR3nt: TGCAGTGCTAGTTACGGCGGGGGGGAAGAGACCCAGTACTTC
j_gene: TRBJ2-7; abundance: .; d_gene: TRBD1; v_gene: TRBV10-3; CDR3aa: CAISEGQGRTYEQYF; CDR3nt: TGTGCCATCAGTGAAGGACAGGGGCGAACCTACGAGCAGTACTTC
j_gene: TRBJ2-7; abundance: .; d_gene: .; v_gene: TRBV2; CDR3aa: CASRGGATSEQYF; CDR3nt: TGTGCCAGCAGAGGGGGGGCGACGTCCGAGCAGTACTTC
j_gene: TRBJ1-1; abundance: .; d_gene: TRBD1; v_gene: TRBV5-1; CDR3aa: CASSTGGKGNTEAFF; CDR3nt: TGCGCCAGCAGCACAGGGGGTAAAGGGAACACTGAAGCTTTCTTT
j_gene: TRBJ2-5; abundance: once; d_gene: .; v_gene: TRBV4-1; CDR3aa: CASSHRLQGVQETQYF; CDR3nt: TGCGCCAGCAGCCACCGGCTACAGGGCGTCCAAGAGACCCAGTACTTC
j_gene: TRBJ1-2; abundance: .; d_gene: .; v_gene: TRBV30; CDR3aa: CAVEREVHGYTF; CDR3nt: TGTGCCGTGGAGAGGGAGGTCCATGGCTACACCTTC
j_gene: TRBJ1-6; abundance: .; d_gene: .; v_gene: TRBV19; CDR3aa: CASSIVGANSPLHF; CDR3nt: TGTGCCAGTAGTATAGTTGGAGCTAATTCACCCCTCCACTTT
j_gene: TRBJ2-1; abundance: .; d_gene: TRBD1; v_gene: TRBV5-1; CDR3aa: CASSLAQGGQKVCFF; CDR3nt: TGCGCCAGCAGCTTGGCACAGGGGGGCCAGAAAGTGTGTTTCTTC
j_gene: TRBJ2-3; abundance: .; d_gene: .; v_gene: TRBV30; CDR3aa: CAWSARGGGPIPTDTQYF; CDR3nt: TGTGCCTGGAGTGCGAGGGGAGGAGGCCCGATACCTACGGATACGCAGTATTTT
j_gene: TRBJ1-1; abundance: once; d_gene: TRBD1; v_gene: TRBV5-1; CDR3aa: CASSSGGQRNTEAFF; CDR3nt: TGCGCCAGCAGCTCAGGGGGACAGCGGAACACTGAAGCTTTCTTT
j_gene: TRBJ2-5; abundance: .; d_gene: TRBD2; v_gene: TRBV5-1; CDR3aa: CASDHLAGGPQETQYF; CDR3nt: TGCGCCAGCGATCATCTAGCGGGGGGACCACAAGAGACCCAGTACTTC
j_gene: TRBJ1-2; abundance: .; d_gene: .; v_gene: TRBV19; CDR3aa: CASSISGDYGYTF; CDR3nt: TGTGCCAGTAGTATTTCAGGGGACTATGGCTACACCTTC
j_gene: TRBJ2-5; abundance: .; d_gene: .; v_gene: TRBV28; CDR3aa: CARATSGETQYF; CDR3nt: TGTGCCAGGGCGACTAGTGGGGAGACCCAGTACTTC
j_gene: TRBJ1-2; abundance: .; d_gene: TRBD1; v_gene: TRBV14; CDR3aa: CASSLGQNYGYTF; CDR3nt: TGTGCCAGCAGCCTGGGACAGAACTATGGCTACACCTTC